Listed below are T cell receptor beta chains from one sample, sequenced in a study of CD8 T cells in ankylosing spondylitis. TCRdb re-called the 5' RACE reads through MiXCR, storing one row per CDR3 protein. The sample shows under 450,000 distinct CDR3 sequences, 17% of them seen only once. Sequenced material: blood, either unsorted or a sorted T cell fraction (not recorded which). The source of these receptors is a male donor with ankylosing spondylitis. The CDR3 runs from the conserved cysteine through the conserved F or W. D genes are given only for firm matches. A clone size is listed for some rows: how often the clone was seen (once, few, many), or a class if it is expanded.

D,J,V,size,DNA,CDR3
-,TRBJ2-5,TRBV7-9,-,TGTGCCAGCAGCTTAGATTGGGGGAAAGAGACCCAGTACTTC,CASSLDWGKETQYF
TRBD1,TRBJ1-1,TRBV9,few,TGTGCCAGCCCGGGACAGGGGTTCTCTGAAGCTTTCTTT,CASPGQGFSEAFF
TRBD1,TRBJ2-2,TRBV12-3/TRBV12-4,-,TGTGCCAGCAGGCCTGACACAGGGGGCGACACCGGGGAGCTGTTTTTT,CASRPDTGGDTGELFF
TRBD2,TRBJ2-1,TRBV7-3,few,TGTGCCAGCAGCCACCAGGGTGGGAGCGGGAGGGGAACCTACAATGAGCAGTTCTTC,CASSHQGGSGRGTYNEQFF
-,TRBJ1-1,TRBV4-2,many,TGTGCCAGCAGCCGAGCGGGGACGAACACTGAAGCTTTCTTT,CASSRAGTNTEAFF
-,TRBJ1-5,TRBV12-3/TRBV12-4,few,TGTGCCAGCAGTCCGGACGGGGCTAGCAATCAGCCCCAGCATTTT,CASSPDGASNQPQHF
TRBD1,TRBJ1-1,TRBV20-1,-,TGCAGTGCCACAACGGACAGGGCGAACACTGAAGCTTTCTTT,CSATTDRANTEAFF
-,TRBJ1-6,TRBV11-2,few,TGTGCCAGCAGCTTAGCAGGTCCCCTCCACTTT,CASSLAGPLHF
TRBD2,TRBJ2-5,TRBV10-3,few,TGTGCCACCTCCCCCAGGACCGCGGGAGGAGGAGAGACCCAGTACTTC,CATSPRTAGGGETQYF
TRBD1,TRBJ1-1,TRBV7-9,-,TGTGCCAGCAGCTTCCGGGACAGGGGCTCTGAAGCTTTCTTT,CASSFRDRGSEAFF
-,TRBJ2-1,TRBV20-1,few,TGCAGTGCGGAGGGTGGTAGCGTATTCGCCCCCTTCTTC,CSAEGGSVFAPFF
-,TRBJ1-4,TRBV7-9,-,TGTGCCAGCAGCTTTGACAGGCAAAAACTGTTTTTT,CASSFDRQKLFF
-,TRBJ2-7,TRBV20-1,few,TGCAGTGCTCCGAGTGGGGGAGTAGGCTACGAGCAGTACTTC,CSAPSGGVGYEQYF
TRBD1,TRBJ1-2,TRBV6-5,few,TGTGCCAGCAGTCACCCCGGACAGGGGGCATATGGCTACACCTTC,CASSHPGQGAYGYTF
-,TRBJ2-1,TRBV11-1,-,TGTGCCAGCAGCGCAGATAGAAATGAGCAGTTCTTC,CASSADRNEQFF
TRBD1,TRBJ1-1,TRBV5-1,once,TGCGCCAGCAGCAGGACAGGGGGGGCGACTGAAGCTTTGTTT,CASSRTGGATEALF
-,TRBJ1-3,TRBV18,once,TGTGCCAGCTCACCAGAAGGTGCCCGCTCTGGAAACACCATATATTTT,CASSPEGARSGNTIYF
-,TRBJ2-3,TRBV4-3,few,TGCGCCAGCAGCCAAGACAGGGGGGTTAGCACAGATACGCAGTATTTT,CASSQDRGVSTDTQYF
-,TRBJ2-7,TRBV21-1,few,TGTGCCAGCAGCGGCGAGTTCTCCAAAGGGGGTCGGACGCGCACCTACGAGCAGTACTTC,CASSGEFSKGGRTRTYEQYF
-,TRBJ2-7,TRBV14,-,TGTGCCAGCAGCCACCCGGGGGGCGCATCCTACGAGCAGTACTTC,CASSHPGGASYEQYF
-,TRBJ1-1,TRBV12-3/TRBV12-4,few,TGTGCCAGCAGTTTCGCAATACAGACTGAAGCTTTCTTT,CASSFAIQTEAFF
TRBD2,TRBJ2-7,TRBV10-2,-,TGCGCCAGCACCTCCCCGGGACTAGGGTCCTACGAGCAGTACTTC,CASTSPGLGSYEQYF
-,TRBJ2-1,TRBV12-3/TRBV12-4,many,TGTGCCAGCAGTTTGCGAGGAACCTACAATGAGCAGTTCTTC,CASSLRGTYNEQFF
TRBD2,TRBJ2-3,TRBV2,few,TGTGCCAGCAGTGAAAAGACTAGCGGGAGTTTGGATACGCAGTATTTT,CASSEKTSGSLDTQYF
TRBD1,TRBJ1-1,TRBV29-1,once,TGCAGCGTTGAACCCTCAGGGGGCGGAAGCACTGAAGCTTTCTTT,CSVEPSGGGSTEAFF
-,TRBJ1-3,TRBV6-1,few,TGTGCCAGCAGACCTACCCTTTTTAGGCACGGAAACACCATATATTTT,CASRPTLFRHGNTIYF
TRBD1,TRBJ2-2,TRBV9,-,TGTGCCAGCAGTACCGGGACAGCAGTAAACACCGGGGAGCTGTTTTTT,CASSTGTAVNTGELFF
-,TRBJ1-4,TRBV6-5,-,TGTGCCAGTCAGGGGTTAAATGAAAAACTGTTTTTT,CASQGLNEKLFF
TRBD1,TRBJ2-2,TRBV7-8,-,TGTGCCGCTAGCCAGGGGGTTAACACCGGGGAGCTGTTTTTT,CAASQGVNTGELFF
TRBD1,TRBJ1-3,TRBV5-1,few,TGCGCCAGCAGGCGGACAACAGGGGACGTTGGTGGAAACACCATATATTTT,CASRRTTGDVGGNTIYF
TRBD1,TRBJ1-4,TRBV12-3/TRBV12-4,once,TGTGCCAGCAGTGCCGGACAGGGAGCTGAAAAACTGTTTTTT,CASSAGQGAEKLFF
TRBD2,TRBJ2-4,TRBV4-3,-,TGCGCCAGCAGCCGTTATCTAGCGGGTATCACCTCAAACATTCAGTACTTC,CASSRYLAGITSNIQYF
-,TRBJ2-3,TRBV6-5,-,TGTGCCAGCAGTTACTCGAGGTCCCTCACAGATACGCAGTATTTT,CASSYSRSLTDTQYF
TRBD2,TRBJ2-2,TRBV7-6,-,TGTGCCAGCAGCTCAGGTCCGGGGGGCGGGGAGCTGTTTTTT,CASSSGPGGGELFF
-,TRBJ2-1,TRBV20-1,-,TGCAGTGCTAGAGATGGGCGCAAAACCAATGAGCAGTTCTTC,CSARDGRKTNEQFF
-,TRBJ1-3,TRBV12-3/TRBV12-4,many,TGTGCCAGCAGTTCCGGAGGGAGTTCTGGAAACACCATATATTTT,CASSSGGSSGNTIYF
-,TRBJ2-2,TRBV10-3,few,TGTGCCATCAGTGGTGTCGGACCGAACACCGGGGAGCTGTTTTTT,CAISGVGPNTGELFF
TRBD1,TRBJ2-3,TRBV4-1,-,TGCGCCAGCAGCCGTACCGGGACAGATAAAGCAGATACGCAGTATTTT,CASSRTGTDKADTQYF
TRBD1,TRBJ2-5,TRBV20-1,-,TGCAGTGCTAGACACGGGACAGGGAGAGAGACCCAGTACTTC,CSARHGTGRETQYF
TRBD2,TRBJ2-3,TRBV7-9,few,TGTGCCAGCAGCTTCGGACTAGGCCGGGATACGCAGTATTTT,CASSFGLGRDTQYF
-,TRBJ2-1,TRBV6-2/TRBV6-3,-,TGTGCCAGCAGTTCGAGGTGGTCGGACCAGTTCTTC,CASSSRWSDQFF
TRBD2,TRBJ2-4,TRBV4-2,few,TGTGCCAGCAGCCAGGGAGCGGGAGGTAAAAACATTCAGTACTTC,CASSQGAGGKNIQYF
-,TRBJ2-1,TRBV4-1,few,TGCGCCAGCAGCCAAAATCTAGCGAGCTCCTACAATGAGCAGTTCTTC,CASSQNLASSYNEQFF
TRBD1,TRBJ1-2,TRBV5-1,many,TGCGCCAGCAGCCGGACAGGGGACTATGGCTACACCTTC,CASSRTGDYGYTF
-,TRBJ1-4,TRBV25-1,-,TGTGCCAGCAGTGAATATCTAGGGGCGAGGTCTAATGAAAAACTGTTTTTT,CASSEYLGARSNEKLFF
TRBD1,TRBJ1-2,TRBV20-1,few,TGCAGTGCTAGAGGTTTGGAGACAGGGGCTTCCTATGGCTACACCTTC,CSARGLETGASYGYTF
-,TRBJ1-2,TRBV7-9,few,TGTGCCAGCAGCTTATCGATAGCACACTATGGCTACACCTTC,CASSLSIAHYGYTF
-,TRBJ1-5,TRBV3-1,-,TGTGCCAGCAGCCACGGGACACCAAATCAGCCCCAGCATTTT,CASSHGTPNQPQHF
-,TRBJ1-2,TRBV20-1,few,TGCAGTCCGCTAGAGGCGGCAGCTAACTATGGCTACACCTTC,CSPLEAAANYGYTF
-,TRBJ1-1,TRBV3-1,many,TGTGCCAGCAGCCAAGTGACGGTAAACACTGAAGCTTTCTTT,CASSQVTVNTEAFF
TRBD2,TRBJ2-3,TRBV20-1,few,TGCAGTGCTAGAGCCTATCTAGCGGGAGGGCCTGGAGATACGCAGTATTTT,CSARAYLAGGPGDTQYF
TRBD1,TRBJ2-2,TRBV6-1,-,TGTGCCAGCAGGGGACAGGCGCCCGGCACCGGGGAGCTGTTTTTT,CASRGQAPGTGELFF
TRBD2,TRBJ2-2,TRBV4-2,few,TGTGCCAGCAGCCCCAGACTAGCGGGAGGTCATCCCGGGGAGCTGTTTTTT,CASSPRLAGGHPGELFF
TRBD1,TRBJ2-3,TRBV20-1,few,TGCAGTGCCCCAACAGGGGGGAACACAGATACGCAGTATTTT,CSAPTGGNTDTQYF
-,TRBJ1-1,TRBV12-3/TRBV12-4,-,TGTGCCAGCCATAGGGACTTATCCACTGAAGCTTTCTTT,CASHRDLSTEAFF
TRBD2,TRBJ2-1,TRBV9,-,TGTGCCAGCAGGCCCCTTAGCGGGGGGGCCGATGAGCAGTTCTTC,CASRPLSGGADEQFF
-,TRBJ2-3,TRBV7-9,few,TGTGCCAGCAGCGTCGGACAGCCCAGAACAGATACGCAGTATTTT,CASSVGQPRTDTQYF
TRBD1,TRBJ1-2,TRBV7-2,-,TGTGCCAGCAGCCCCCTGGGGCAGGGGGGTGGCTACACCTTC,CASSPLGQGGGYTF
-,TRBJ2-1,TRBV11-2,few,TGTGCCAGCAGCTCAAGATCCGGGGCCTACAATGAGCAGTTCTTC,CASSSRSGAYNEQFF
TRBD1,TRBJ1-2,TRBV9,-,TGTGCCAGCAGCGCGACCTTGGGACAGGCTTTCTATGGCTACACCTTC,CASSATLGQAFYGYTF